This T cell receptor beta chain comes out of a study of identical twins. One entry per CDR3 protein results from TCRdb running MiXCR on the 5' RACE reads. The table lists about 570,000 distinct CDR3 sequences, 9.6% of them singletons. This clonotype was recorded a few times. The V gene end was trimmed by 2 bases and the J gene end by 7 bases; junction bases not matched to a gene: 7. The CDR3 sequence is 16 residues long. Germline loops: CDR1 LGHNA, CDR2 YSLEER. Another study also made use of these data, one on yellow fever vaccine responses in identical twins.

V is TRBV4-3 and J is TRBJ1-4; 10 nucleotides align to TRBD1. Sequencing was performed on PBMCs. The TCR originated in a woman aged 18 to 35 in good health. CDR3 in DNA: TGCGCCAGCAGCCAACTGGGACAGGGGTTGGGTGAAAAACTGTTTTTT. Translation: CASSQLGQGLGEKLFF.